This T cell receptor (beta chain) was recovered during a study of T cell responses to AZD1222 COVID-19 vaccine. J was trimmed by 0 bases and V by 7 bases; bases with no gene match: 2. This CDR3 comprises 13 residues. Germline CDR1 and CDR2: SGDLS and YYNGEE. The protocol was immunoSEQ multiplex PCR, while the TCRdb copy is restricted to in-frame clones and leaves out a portion. The sample consists of about 96,000 clones, roughly 90% of them appearing once. This TCR was sampled from an adult in good health. Sequencing used peripheral blood, obtained on day 0 of AZD1222 vaccination. The V and J genes are TRBV9 and TRBJ1-1, with TRBD1 identical over 8 bases. CDR3 nucleotides: TGTGCCAGCGGGACAGGCATGAACACTGAAGCTTTCTTT. It is translated as CASGTGMNTEAFF.